Below, 16 T cell receptor beta chains from the same sample are listed, as sequenced in a study of blood T cell repertoires in COVID-19 (dated by TCRdb to about 2020). Receptors were amplified or captured by the immunoSEQ multiplex PCR assay. This immuneACCESS table, as held by TCRdb, lists in-frame sequences with V and J called but not all clones. Of the missing ones, under half trace to an unresolved V gene in checked studies; the others have no known cause. A total of 90,000 to 120,000 clones appear in this sample, 88% of them only once. The ten biggest clones cover 5.5% to 8% of the sample. Sequenced input: peripheral blood. These receptors were obtained from a man aged 45 to 65 with active or convalescent COVID-19.

The chain is built from TRBV5-6 and TRBJ1-6; D gene unclear. With 2 bases removed from V and 10 bases from J, the gap between germline ends came to 16 bases. Looked up from germline, CDR1 is SGHDT and CDR2 is YYEEEE. The length of the CDR3 is 15 residues. This CDR3 is CASSLSREPGSPLHF. The CDR3 DNA sequence: TGTGCCAGCAGCTTATCACGGGAGCCAGGATCACCCCTCCACTTT.

This clone is a singleton in its sample. This rearrangement joins TRBV5-3 to TRBJ2-7, with TRBD2 matching 10 bases. TRBV5-3 is given ORF status, its function remaining uncertain. The trim removed 3 bases at V and 0 bases at J, leaving 12 bases unmatched. The CDR3 length is 18 residues. The CDR3 DNA reads as TGTGCCAGAAGCTCCGGGACTAGCGCAGAATCGCGCTCCTACGAGCAGTACTTC. It codes for CARSSGTSAESRSYEQYF.

The chain is built from TRBV6-5 and TRBJ1-1, with D maybe TRBD1 (6 bases). Trimming left V 2 bases short and J 7 bases short, with 11 bases between. The CDR3 length is 13 residues. CDR1 MNHEY and CDR2 SVGAGI come from the germline V gene. In DNA, the CDR3 is TGTGCCAGCAGTTACAACCAGGGGAGTGAAGCTTTCTTT. Its protein is CASSYNQGSEAFF.

The rearrangement uses TRBV11-3 and TRBJ2-1; 7 bases are a match to TRBD1. The CDR3 totals 15 residues. The trim removed 1 base at V and 10 bases at J, leaving 10 bases unmatched. CDR1 is SGHNT and CDR2 is YENEEA in the germline V gene. The CDR3 region has the DNA TGTGCCAGCAGCTTAGCGTGGGAGAGGGGGCGGGAGCAGTTCTTC. This sequence encodes CASSLAWERGREQFF. The entire variable domain, with the rest obtained from reference TRBV11-3 and TRBJ2-1, is as follows: EAGVVQSPRYKIIEKKQPVAFWCNPISGHNTLYWYLQNLGQGPELLIRYENEEAVDDSQLPKDRFSAERLKGVDSTLKIQPAELGDSAVYLCASSLAWERGREQFFGPGTRLTVL.

The V call is TRBV27, the J call TRBJ2-7; 7 nucleotides align to TRBD1. This CDR3 region has 13 residues. Germline CDR1 MNHEY, CDR2 SMNVEV (reference sequence). Trimming cost V 2 bases and J 5 bases; bases outside gene matches: 3. The CDR3 DNA reads as TGTGCCAGCAGTTTAAGGGGGCCACACGAGCAGTACTTC. Translating it yields CASSLRGPHEQYF.

The rearrangement joins TRBV5-4 to TRBJ1-4; 7 bases are shared with TRBD1. The CDR3 spans 13 residues. J lost 7 bases, V lost 4 bases, and 4 bases had no gene match. CDR1 is SGHNT, CDR2 YYREEE, per germline (reference sequence). CDR3 nucleotide sequence: TGTGCCAGCAGCCGGGACAGCGGTGAAAAACTGTTTTTT. It is translated as CASSRDSGEKLFF.

This clone has only one observation. The V call is TRBV7-2, the J call TRBJ2-7; D perhaps matches TRBD1 (6 bases). The CDR3 is 15 amino acids. Trimming shortened V by 0 bases and J by 4 bases, and 13 bases separated the two germline ends. The germline V gene has CDR1 SGHTA and CDR2 FQGNSA. CDR3 region: CASSLAAGTPYEQYF. The CDR3 DNA reads as TGTGCCAGCAGCTTAGCCGCAGGGACACCTTACGAGCAGTACTTC.

The chain links TRBV28 to TRBJ1-5; the D is unclear. CDR1 and CDR2 (germline): MDHEN, SYDVKM. This CDR3 comprises 15 residues. Trimming left V 6 bases short and J 0 bases short, with 12 bases between. The CDR3 nucleotides read TGTGCCAGCAGAGGGAGGACTGCTAGCAATCAGCCCCAGCATTTT. It yields the protein CASRGRTASNQPQHF.

The J gene is TRBJ2-7, the V gene TRBV6-2 or TRBV6-3, with D possibly TRBD1 on 6 matching bases. This CDR3 contains 15 residues. V gave up 2 bases and J gave up 0 bases, with 11 bases separating them. The germline V gene has CDR1 MNHEY and CDR2 SVGEGT. The CDR3 here is CASSYPDSSSYEQYF. The CDR3, as DNA: TGTGCCAGCAGTTACCCGGACAGTAGCTCCTACGAGCAGTACTTC.

The chain combines TRBV7-2 with TRBJ1-2, with 7 bases fitting TRBD1. CDR1 and CDR2 from the germline V gene are SGHTA and FQGNSA. CDR3 size: 15 residues. Trimming took 1 base from V and 4 from J; bases not matched to a gene: 6. The DNA for the CDR3 is TGTGCCAGCAGCTTAGAGAGGGGGCATGGCTATGGCTACACCTTC. Its protein is CASSLERGHGYGYTF.

The V and J genes are TRBV6-5 and TRBJ2-1, with TRBD2 matching over 8 bases. With V trimmed by 8 bases and J by 4 bases, 7 bases remained unmatched. The CDR3 contains 14 residues. The germline gives CDR1 MNHEY, CDR2 SVGAGI. CDR3 amino acids: CASLLAETYNEQFF. CDR3 nucleotides: TGTGCCAGCTTACTAGCGGAGACTTACAATGAGCAGTTCTTC.

This clone was observed a few times. The chain links TRBV5-4 to TRBJ2-7; 9 bases match TRBD2. V lost 1 base and J lost 3; bases outside the gene matches: 11. CDR1 and CDR2 (germline): SGHNT, YYREEE (reference sequence). This CDR3 region has 17 residues. Here the CDR3 reads CASSLRGAAGGRYEQYF. The CDR3 DNA follows: TGTGCCAGCAGCTTGAGGGGGGCTGCGGGAGGGCGCTACGAGCAGTACTTC.

The chain combines TRBV7-2 with TRBJ2-7; perhaps TRBD1 as D (6 bases). Germline CDR1 and CDR2: SGHTA and FQGNSA. The V and J ends lost 5 bases and 0 bases respectively, with 11 bases between them. The length of the CDR3 is 14 residues. This CDR3 is CASSPQDSSYEQYF. The CDR3 bases are TGTGCCAGCAGCCCACAGGACAGCTCCTACGAGCAGTACTTC.

The chain links TRBV10-1 to TRBJ2-1; TRBD1 might be the D (5 bases). V lost 0 bases, J lost 7 bases, and 7 bases lay in between. CDR1 is WNHNN, CDR2 SYGVQD, per germline (reference sequence). This CDR3 is 13 amino acids long. CDR3 sequence reads: CASSESKGNEQFF. CDR3 DNA: TGCGCCAGCAGTGAGTCGAAGGGGAATGAGCAGTTCTTC.

The table lists this clone with a count of one. The V gene is TRBV7-8, the J gene TRBJ2-2; D may be TRBD1 (5 bases). This CDR3 region has 14 residues. Trimming took 4 bases from V and 1 from J, leaving 7 bases between them. In germline, CDR1 is SGHVS, CDR2 FQNEAQ. DNA of the CDR3: TGTGCCAGCAGCTCGACAGTGAACACCGGGGAGCTGTTTTTT. Translating it yields CASSSTVNTGELFF. Variable domain in full (rest from reference TRBV7-8 and TRBJ2-2): GAGVSQSPRYKVAKRGQDVALRCDPISGHVSLFWYQQALGQGPEFLTYFQNEAQLDKSGLPSDRFFAERPEGSVSTLKIQRTQQEDSAVYLCASSSTVNTGELFFGEGSRLTVL.

The chain carries TRBV5-1 and TRBJ2-7, with TRBD1 matching 9 bases. The CDR3 has 15 residues. V lost 2 bases to trimming and J lost 3 bases; unmatched junction nucleotides: 6. Germline loops: CDR1 SGHRS, CDR2 YFSETQ. CDR3 coding DNA: TGCGCCAGCAGCTTTTCCCCGGGACAGGGCTACGAGCAGTACTTC. Encoded protein: CASSFSPGQGYEQYF.